A single T cell receptor (beta chain) is shown here with its context. Exclusion followed for patients with uncontrolled infection, other autoimmune disease, pregnancy or lactation. V was trimmed by 2 bases and J by 7 bases, leaving 9 bases between them. The germline gives CDR1 MNHNS, CDR2 SASEGT. CDR3 length: 13 amino acids. These data are taken from a study of T cells in Graves' hyperthyroidism and ophthalmopathy. The wider study: Specimen type is peripheral blood, collected at initial diagnosis prior to any treatment.

Amplification yielded TCR beta CDR3 regions, with RNA transcripts as the source. HTBI primers were used for first-round RT-PCR of the TCR CDR3. TCRdb ran MiXCR on the multiplex PCR reads and lists one entry per CDR3 protein. The sample has about 410,000 distinct CDR3 sequences; more than 14% are singletons. Sequenced sample: blood. The receptor was derived from a woman under 40 with Graves' ophthalmopathy. The V and J genes are TRBV6-1 and TRBJ1-5, with D unresolved. CDR3 DNA sequence: TGTGCCAGCAGTGAAACGGCGGGGCAGCCCCAGCATTTT. Its protein product is CASSETAGQPQHF.